One T cell receptor (beta chain) is described in this entry. Its specificity is not known. This record comes from a study of siplizumab effects on memory and regulatory T cells. Sequenced by immunoSEQ multiplex PCR; TCRdb stores in-frame clones only, minus some. There are around 110,000 clones in the sample; approximately 94% occur only once, and roughly 1.5% lies in the top ten. Trimming left V 0 bases short and J 6 bases short, with 11 bases between. Germline V gene data show CDR1 as KGHSH and CDR2 as LQKENI. This CDR3 spans 14 amino acids. Findings and caveats of the study: There was no confirmation of the suppressive function of proliferating Tregs from siplizumab cultures.

The sample consisted of non-Treg CD4+ T cells sorted from blood. The J gene is TRBJ1-2, the V gene TRBV18; perhaps TRBD1 as D (5 bases). The receptor was isolated from a human donor in good health. CDR3 sequence: CASSPPGRGDGYTF. The CDR3 DNA follows: TGTGCCAGCTCACCACCGGGTAGGGGTGATGGCTACACCTTC.